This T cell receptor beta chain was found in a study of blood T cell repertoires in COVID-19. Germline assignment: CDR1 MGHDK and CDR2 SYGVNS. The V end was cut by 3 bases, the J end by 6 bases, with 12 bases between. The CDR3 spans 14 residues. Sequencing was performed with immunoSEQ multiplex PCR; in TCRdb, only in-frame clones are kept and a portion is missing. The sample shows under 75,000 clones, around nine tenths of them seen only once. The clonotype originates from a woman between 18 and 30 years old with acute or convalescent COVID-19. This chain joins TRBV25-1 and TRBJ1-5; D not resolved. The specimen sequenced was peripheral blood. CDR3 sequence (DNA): TGTGCCAGCAGTGACGGAGAAGCGGGTCAGCCCCAGCATTTT. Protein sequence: CASSDGEAGQPQHF.